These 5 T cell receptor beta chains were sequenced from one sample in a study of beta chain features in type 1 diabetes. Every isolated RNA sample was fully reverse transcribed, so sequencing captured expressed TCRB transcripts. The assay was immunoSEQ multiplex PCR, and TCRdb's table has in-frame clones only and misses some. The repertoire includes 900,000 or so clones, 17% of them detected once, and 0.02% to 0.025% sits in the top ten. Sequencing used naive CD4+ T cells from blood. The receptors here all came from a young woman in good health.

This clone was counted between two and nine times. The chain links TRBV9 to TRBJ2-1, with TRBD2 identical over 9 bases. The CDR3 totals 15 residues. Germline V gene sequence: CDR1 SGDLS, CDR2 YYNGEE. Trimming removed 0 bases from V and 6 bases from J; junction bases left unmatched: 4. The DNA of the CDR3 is TGTGCCAGCAGCGTAGACTCTAGCGGGACCAATGAGCAGTTCTTC. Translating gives CASSVDSSGTNEQFF.

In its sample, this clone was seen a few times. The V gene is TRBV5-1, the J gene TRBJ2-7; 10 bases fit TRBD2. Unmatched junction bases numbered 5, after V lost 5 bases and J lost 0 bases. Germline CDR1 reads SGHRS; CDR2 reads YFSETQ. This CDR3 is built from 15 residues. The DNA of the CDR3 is TGCGCCAGCAGTCTAGCGGGAGAGAGCTCCTACGAGCAGTACTTC. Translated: CASSLAGESSYEQYF.

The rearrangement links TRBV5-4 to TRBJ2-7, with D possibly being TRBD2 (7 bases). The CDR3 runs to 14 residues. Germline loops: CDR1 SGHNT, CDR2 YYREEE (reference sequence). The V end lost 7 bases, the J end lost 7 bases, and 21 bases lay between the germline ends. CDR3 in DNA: TGTGCCAGCTCGATGGGGGGGGCATCGTTGGAGCAGTACTTC. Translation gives CASSMGGASLEQYF.

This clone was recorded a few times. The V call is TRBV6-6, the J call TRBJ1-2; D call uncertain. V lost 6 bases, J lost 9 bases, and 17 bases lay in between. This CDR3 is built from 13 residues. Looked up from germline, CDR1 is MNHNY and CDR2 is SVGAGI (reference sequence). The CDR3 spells CASRQAVTESYTF. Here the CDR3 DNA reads TGTGCCAGCAGACAAGCCGTTACAGAAAGCTACACCTTC.

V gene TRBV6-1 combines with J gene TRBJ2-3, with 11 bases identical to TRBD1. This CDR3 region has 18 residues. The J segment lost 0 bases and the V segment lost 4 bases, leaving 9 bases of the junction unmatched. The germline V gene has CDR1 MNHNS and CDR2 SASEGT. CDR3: CASSADRGLVDSTDTQYF. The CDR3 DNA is TGTGCCAGCAGTGCGGACAGGGGGCTGGTAGATAGCACAGATACGCAGTATTTT.